This TCR beta chain was captured in a study of T cell changes during pregnancy in multiple sclerosis. V was trimmed by 3 bases and J by 7 bases, leaving 15 bases between them. CDR1 GTSNPN and CDR2 SVGIG come from the germline V gene (reference sequence). The CDR3 extends over 13 amino acids. TCRdb's copy holds only in-frame clones and misses some; the assay was immunoSEQ multiplex PCR. The table shows tens of thousands of clones, with about nine tenths occurring only once. The sample in question was CD8+ T cells from peripheral blood mononuclear cells, obtained in the second trimester of pregnancy. The V call is TRBV30, the J call TRBJ1-2; D remains ambiguous. The sequence was collected from a female donor with multiple sclerosis, enrolled in a pregnancy study. The CDR3 nucleotides are TGTGCCTGGAGCTCACGGCGGGAGGTTGGCTACACCTTC. Protein product: CAWSSRREVGYTF.